The 8 T cell receptor beta chains reported below all come from one sample, sequenced in a study of cytomegalovirus exposure and HLA in healthy donors. Amplification used 60 Vbeta primers and 13 Jbeta primers. Produced via immunoSEQ multiplex PCR; TCRdb's table is partial and in-frame only. The table lists over 85,000 clones, around 80% of them singletons, with over 5% in the top ten. Material: PBMCs. These receptor sequences come from a man in his forties or fifties in good health and CMV-seropositive.

The chain has TRBV28 and TRBJ2-7, with 15 bases lining up with TRBD2. This CDR3 comprises 16 residues. In germline, CDR1 is MDHEN, CDR2 SYDVKM. V trimming: 8 bases; J trimming: 5 bases; junction bases outside the gene matches: 10. The chain's CDR3 is CASAGLAGGRYHEQYF. The CDR3 DNA sequence: TGTGCCAGCGCTGGACTAGCGGGAGGGCGGTACCACGAGCAGTACTTC.

The chain joins TRBV28 to TRBJ2-5, with 14 nucleotides matching TRBD2. The V gene's germline CDR1 is MDHEN and CDR2 SYDVKM. This CDR3 region has 16 residues. The junction had 6 bases not matched to a gene; V was cut back by 5 bases and J by 4 bases. The CDR3 reads CASSQGLAGVRETQYF. CDR3 bases: TGTGCCAGCAGTCAGGGACTAGCGGGGGTGCGAGAGACCCAGTACTTC.

J is TRBJ1-1 and V is TRBV30, with unresolved D. This CDR3 region has 13 residues. Germline V gene lookup returns CDR1 GTSNPN and CDR2 SVGIG (reference sequence). V was pared by 4 bases and J by 1 base, with 10 bases between. This CDR3 reads CAWTVQENTEAFF. CDR3 nucleotides: TGTGCCTGGACGGTTCAGGAGAACACTGAAGCTTTCTTT.

This clone was observed a single time. The chain uses TRBV11-1 and TRBJ2-7; tentative D call: TRBD2 (5 bases). The germline CDR1 and CDR2 sequences are SGHAT and FQDESV (reference sequence). Deletions cut 2 bases from V and 0 bases from J, with 11 bases between. The CDR3 is 15 amino acids. Written as DNA, the CDR3 is TGTGCCAGCAGCTTATACGGACTCGACTCCTACGAGCAGTACTTC. This translates into CASSLYGLDSYEQYF.

The gene calls are TRBV2 and TRBJ2-3; 10 positions agree with TRBD2. Germline loops: CDR1 SNHLY, CDR2 FYNNEI. The CDR3 has 13 amino acids. The trim removed 0 bases at V and 9 bases at J, leaving 0 bases unmatched. CDR3 DNA: TGTGCCAGCAGTGAAGCGGGACTAGCGACGCAGTATTTT. This codes for CASSEAGLATQYF.

In its sample, this clone was seen a few times. This CDR3 is CATRGSEQYF. CDR3 DNA: TGCGCCACTAGGGGGAGCGAGCAGTACTTC. V usage is TRBV10-2 and J usage is TRBJ2-7; TRBD1 might be the D (6 bases). CDR1 and CDR2 (germline): WSHSY, SAAADI. V was cut by 10 bases and J by 6 bases, with 10 bases left in between. CDR3 length equals 10 residues.

The J gene is TRBJ2-3, the V gene TRBV18; D unresolved. Germline V CDR1 and CDR2: KGHSH, LQKENI. V shed 2 bases and J shed 6 bases, with 12 bases lying between them. There are 14 residues in the CDR3. The CDR3: CASSPVVTVDTQYF. The CDR3 DNA sequence: TGTGCCAGCTCACCAGTCGTCACAGTGGATACGCAGTATTTT.

This chain connects TRBV7-8 to TRBJ1-3; a possible D gene is TRBD1 (5 bases). CDR1 is SGHVS and CDR2 is FQNEAQ in the germline V gene. This CDR3 region has 15 residues. V shed 4 bases and J shed 0 bases, with 10 bases lying between them. The CDR3 coding sequence is TGTGCCAGCAGCTCCGGACAAGTCTCTGGAAACACCATATATTTT. This sequence encodes CASSSGQVSGNTIYF.